These T cell receptor beta chains were read from a single sample in a study of T-cell memory formation after mild COVID-19. TCRdb independently ran MiXCR on the 5' RACE reads; one entry per CDR3 protein. The profile shows 470,000 or so distinct CDR3 sequences, approximately 19% of them singletons. The sequencing sample was made of PBMCs or a T cell subset sorted from them (not recorded which). Receptors were obtained from a man aged 18 to 30 who had mild COVID-19 (a few samples of this study predate the infection). Cell type and time point are not known. Each CDR3 is given with its conserved first and last residue. Each record gives: D gene, clone size, J gene, V gene, CDR3 DNA, CDR3 protein. The D gene is left open where the match is weak. The listing skips clone size in some rows; elsewhere it reads once, few, many or a size class.

D: TRBD1
size: few
J: TRBJ1-1
V: TRBV27
DNA: TGTGCCAGCAGTATAATTGGGACAGGGCTGAACACTGAAGCTTTCTTT
CDR3: CASSIIGTGLNTEAFF

D: -
size: -
J: TRBJ2-7
V: TRBV7-2
DNA: TGTGCCAGCAGCTTGGCGCTGGGAGCACACGAGCAGTACTTC
CDR3: CASSLALGAHEQYF

D: -
size: -
J: TRBJ1-2
V: TRBV9
DNA: TGTGCCAGCAGCGTAATAAGTGGGGATTTGTATGGCTACACCTTC
CDR3: CASSVISGDLYGYTF

D: TRBD2
size: -
J: TRBJ2-5
V: TRBV7-8
DNA: TGTGCCAGCAGCTTAGGGCGTTCTAGCGGGGGGGAGACCCAGTACTTC
CDR3: CASSLGRSSGGETQYF

D: -
size: -
J: TRBJ2-3
V: TRBV4-2
DNA: TGTGCCAGCAGCCAAGATTCGGGGGGCAAAGGAGATACGCAGTATTTT
CDR3: CASSQDSGGKGDTQYF

D: -
size: few
J: TRBJ2-6
V: TRBV6-1
DNA: TGTGCCAGCAGGAGCCTCCGCTCTGGGGCCAACGTCCTGACTTTC
CDR3: CASRSLRSGANVLTF

D: TRBD1
size: few
J: TRBJ2-7
V: TRBV6-2/TRBV6-3
DNA: TGTGCCAGCAGTCAGATCGGACAGGGTTCCTACGAGCAGTACTTC
CDR3: CASSQIGQGSYEQYF

D: -
size: few
J: TRBJ1-4
V: TRBV7-6
DNA: TGTGCCAGCAGCTTGGGAAGACCGGGCCAAGAAAAACTGTTTTTT
CDR3: CASSLGRPGQEKLFF

D: -
size: few
J: TRBJ1-3
V: TRBV12-3/TRBV12-4
DNA: TGTGCCAGCATGGGTAACGGTGGAAACACCATATATTTT
CDR3: CASMGNGGNTIYF

D: -
size: few
J: TRBJ1-2
V: TRBV7-9
DNA: TGTGCCAGCAGACCTCAGGGGAACTATGGCTACACCTTC
CDR3: CASRPQGNYGYTF

D: -
size: -
J: TRBJ2-5
V: TRBV5-1
DNA: TGCGCCAGCAGCTTGGGGTATACAGAAGAGACCCAGTACTTC
CDR3: CASSLGYTEETQYF

D: -
size: -
J: TRBJ2-3
V: TRBV20-1
DNA: TGCAGTGCTCCAAGCCCCAGGGTACACACAGATACGCAGTATTTT
CDR3: CSAPSPRVHTDTQYF

D: -
size: -
J: TRBJ1-5
V: TRBV7-9
DNA: TGTGCCAGCAGCTTAGATGGGGGGCTTAATCAGCCCCAGCATTTT
CDR3: CASSLDGGLNQPQHF

D: -
size: few
J: TRBJ2-3
V: TRBV5-1
DNA: TGCGCCAGCAGCCACCAGTTCACTAGATACACAGATACGCAGTATTTT
CDR3: CASSHQFTRYTDTQYF

D: -
size: many
J: TRBJ2-3
V: TRBV4-3
DNA: TGCGCCAGCAGCCAAGATCAATATACGCAGTATTTT
CDR3: CASSQDQYTQYF

D: -
size: few
J: TRBJ2-3
V: TRBV12-3/TRBV12-4
DNA: TGTGCCAGCAGGGGGGGGGCCCTCTCGACAGATACGCAGTATTTT
CDR3: CASRGGALSTDTQYF

D: -
size: few
J: TRBJ1-4
V: TRBV12-3/TRBV12-4
DNA: TGTGCCAGCAGTCAATCAGGGCTTGAAGGGGAAAAACTGTTTTTT
CDR3: CASSQSGLEGEKLFF

D: -
size: many
J: TRBJ1-2
V: TRBV7-2
DNA: TGTGCCAGCAGCTTATCTTACTATGGCTACACCTTC
CDR3: CASSLSYYGYTF

D: -
size: few
J: TRBJ1-5
V: TRBV19
DNA: TGTGCCAGTAGTCGGGGTGTGGATCAGCCCCAGCATTTT
CDR3: CASSRGVDQPQHF

D: TRBD1
size: few
J: TRBJ1-5
V: TRBV10-3
DNA: TGTGCCATCAGTGAGGCACAGGGGAACCAGCCCCAGCATTTT
CDR3: CAISEAQGNQPQHF

D: TRBD2
size: -
J: TRBJ2-1
V: TRBV4-2
DNA: TGTGCCAGCAGCCATCTAGCGGGGGGGTTAAGCTCCTACAATGAGCAGTTCTTC
CDR3: CASSHLAGGLSSYNEQFF

D: TRBD1
size: -
J: TRBJ1-5
V: TRBV2
DNA: TGTGCCAGCAGCCCAGTGACAGGGGCAGATCAGCCCCAGCATTTT
CDR3: CASSPVTGADQPQHF

D: -
size: -
J: TRBJ1-6
V: TRBV2
DNA: TGTGCCAGCAGCGCCCCCCTCCACTTT
CDR3: CASSAPLHF

D: -
size: few
J: TRBJ2-2
V: TRBV5-1
DNA: TGCGCCAGCAGCTTGCAGGGTGTCACCGGGGAGCTGTTTTTT
CDR3: CASSLQGVTGELFF

D: -
size: -
J: TRBJ2-5
V: TRBV18
DNA: TGTGCCAGCTCACCACCTACCCGGGAGACCCAGTACTTC
CDR3: CASSPPTRETQYF

D: -
size: -
J: TRBJ2-3
V: TRBV7-2
DNA: TGTGCCAGCAGCTTAGGGGGGCTTAAAGATACGCAGTATTTT
CDR3: CASSLGGLKDTQYF

D: -
size: -
J: TRBJ2-2
V: TRBV6-2/TRBV6-3
DNA: TGTGCCAGCAGTCTGATGGACAGTCGGACCACCGGGGAGCTGTTTTTT
CDR3: CASSLMDSRTTGELFF

D: -
size: -
J: TRBJ1-5
V: TRBV5-1
DNA: TGCGCCAGCAGCAGCTTGCATGGGCAGTTCAATCAGCCCCAGCATTTT
CDR3: CASSSLHGQFNQPQHF

D: TRBD2
size: -
J: TRBJ2-2
V: TRBV5-1
DNA: TGCGCCAGCAGCACCTCTAGCGGGGGCCGCACCGGGGAGCTGTTTTTT
CDR3: CASSTSSGGRTGELFF

D: -
size: few
J: TRBJ1-5
V: TRBV24-1
DNA: TGTGCCACCAGTAGTCCGGGACTCGGGCAGCCCCAGCATTTT
CDR3: CATSSPGLGQPQHF

D: -
size: many
J: TRBJ2-3
V: TRBV15
DNA: TGTGCCACCAGCGGAAGGACGGTTAGCACAGATACGCAGTATTTT
CDR3: CATSGRTVSTDTQYF

D: TRBD2
size: few
J: TRBJ2-3
V: TRBV5-1
DNA: TGCGCCAGCAGGGGGGACCCCAGCGGGGAGACGCAGTATTTT
CDR3: CASRGDPSGETQYF

D: TRBD2
size: few
J: TRBJ2-2
V: TRBV5-1
DNA: TGCGCCAGCAGTGAGATAGCGGGAGCGAACACCGGGGAGCTGTTTTTT
CDR3: CASSEIAGANTGELFF

D: -
size: -
J: TRBJ2-1
V: TRBV6-6
DNA: TGTGCCAGCAGGGGAGGGGGTGGCAATGAGCAGTTCTTC
CDR3: CASRGGGGNEQFF

D: TRBD2
size: -
J: TRBJ2-3
V: TRBV30
DNA: TGTGTTTGGCGGGGGGCCTCAGATACGCAGTATTTT
CDR3: CVWRGASDTQYF

D: TRBD2
size: -
J: TRBJ2-3
V: TRBV11-2
DNA: TGTGCCAGCAGCTTAACTCTAGCGGGGGGCCTCACAGATACGCAGTATTTT
CDR3: CASSLTLAGGLTDTQYF

D: -
size: -
J: TRBJ2-5
V: TRBV5-1
DNA: TGCGCCAGCAGCTTGGACGCTTACCAAGAGACCCAGTACTTC
CDR3: CASSLDAYQETQYF

D: -
size: few
J: TRBJ2-5
V: TRBV10-2
DNA: TGCGCCAGCAAAGAGGGGGGGCGCGAGACCCAGTACTTC
CDR3: CASKEGGRETQYF

D: -
size: -
J: TRBJ1-2
V: TRBV9
DNA: TGTGCCAGCAGCCTGGACGGGCGTAGCTCTGGCTACACCTTC
CDR3: CASSLDGRSSGYTF

D: TRBD2
size: few
J: TRBJ2-2
V: TRBV24-1
DNA: TGTGCCACCAGTGATGCCGGGACTAGCGGGGTCAACGGGGAGCTGTTTTTT
CDR3: CATSDAGTSGVNGELFF